The clone carrying this TCR beta chain came up many times. The sample originates from a study of identical twins. The CDR3 contains 14 residues. CDR1 is SGHVS, CDR2 FNYEAQ, per germline. Trimming shortened V by 0 bases and J by 8 bases, and 11 bases separated the two germline ends. Unique molecular identifiers were in the cDNA, with template-switch universal primer binding. TCRdb re-derived calls from the 5' RACE reads in MiXCR, one entry per CDR3 protein. The repertoire holds 690,000 or so distinct CDR3 sequences, with less than 10% as singletons. This sample also appeared in a second study, on yellow fever vaccine responses in identical twins.

The source is a woman under 30 in good health. V usage is TRBV7-6 and J usage is TRBJ2-1, with D possibly being TRBD1 (6 bases). The sample comprised PBMCs. In nucleotides, the CDR3 is TGTGCCAGCAGCTTAGCGCCACAGGGTTATGAGCAGTTCTTC. As protein: CASSLAPQGYEQFF.